This T cell receptor beta chain was sequenced for a study of cytomegalovirus exposure and HLA in healthy donors. To note about this clone: What it recognizes is unknown.

Germline assignment: CDR1 LNHDA and CDR2 SQIVND (reference sequence). V dropped 7 bases and J dropped 7 bases, with 11 bases sitting between them. CDR3 size: 12 residues. Regarding the study as a whole: The study designated some 180 TCR beta chains cytomegalovirus-associated. With high specificity and sensitivity, the classifier reportedly diagnosed cytomegalovirus status. In vitro assays verified that a few CMV-associated chains recognized CMV antigens specifically. The finding came from a later analysis; first-cohort TCR clusters tended to co-occur in the approximately 120 validation repertoires.

The table came from immunoSEQ multiplex PCR; TCRdb's copy has only in-frame clones and leaves some out. The data contain 100,000 to 150,000 clones, 85% to 90% of them singletons. The sequence came from a woman between 18 and 30 years old in good health and CMV-seronegative. The V gene is TRBV19, the J gene TRBJ1-5; D is unclear. Sequenced: PBMCs. The CDR3 region has the DNA TGTGCCAGTAAATGGAGAGGGCAGCCCCAGCATTTT. Its translation is CASKWRGQPQHF.